This T cell receptor (beta chain) was retrieved from a study of control samples from healthy donors and cancer patients. This clone was found once. The assay was immunoSEQ multiplex PCR, and TCRdb's table has in-frame clones only and misses some. The sample records 75,000 to 100,000 clones, 80% to 90% being singletons. The CDR3 length is 17 residues. V shed 4 bases and J 1 base; nucleotides not matched to a gene: 9. CDR1 and CDR2 (germline): SGHRS, YFSETQ. This clonotype was obtained from a man aged 25-45 years in good health. The chain uses TRBV5-1 and TRBJ1-3; 9 nucleotides line up with TRBD1. The specimen sequenced was blood. CDR3 bases: TGCGCCAGCAGCGGCGGGACAGGGTCAAGGTCTGGAAACACCATATATTTT. It translates to CASSGGTGSRSGNTIYF.